Below, 7 T cell receptor beta chains from the same sample are listed, as sequenced in a study of Graves' ophthalmopathy and Graves' hyperthyroidism. Beta-chain TCR CDR3 regions were amplified from RNA transcripts. The first round was an RT-PCR with HTBI primers, and the second round was a multiplex PCR. TCRdb independently ran MiXCR on the multiplex PCR reads; one entry per CDR3 protein. The sample lists over a million distinct CDR3 sequences; about two fifths were seen once. Sequencing input: peripheral blood or thyroid tissue (not recorded which). The receptor set was obtained from an adult man with Graves' hyperthyroidism.

Turning to this clonotype: Compared with germline, one end of the junction differs, possibly owing to a read error. The chain couples TRBV19 to TRBJ1-2; 7 bases are a match to TRBD1. Germline loops: CDR1 LNHDA, CDR2 SQIVND (reference sequence). The CDR3 has 15 amino acids. CDR3 residues: CASRNRGEGQPGCTF. As DNA, the CDR3 is TGTGCCAGTAGAAACAGGGGAGAGGGACAGCCCGGCTGCACCTTC.

This clonotype was found many times. J is TRBJ1-3 and V is TRBV19; 8 bases line up with TRBD1. The V segment lost 10 bases and the J segment 0 bases; nucleotides outside the gene matches: 8. Per the germline V gene, CDR1 is LNHDA and CDR2 is SQIVND (reference sequence). The CDR3 has 15 residues. CDR3 loop: CATQTGAFSGNTIYF. CDR3 sequence (DNA): TGTGCCACCCAGACAGGGGCCTTCTCTGGAAACACCATATATTTT.

The chain couples TRBV24-1 to TRBJ2-2, with 7 bases matching TRBD1. The CDR3 sequence is 15 residues long. The V gene end was trimmed by 3 bases and the J gene end by 4 bases; junction bases not matched to a gene: 4. The germline gives CDR1 KGHDR, CDR2 SFDVKD. The CDR3, as DNA: TGTGCCACCAGTGATCTCACAGGGGTCACCGGGGAGCTGTTTTTT. Protein product: CATSDLTGVTGELFF.

This clonotype was detected many times. The V and J genes are TRBV2 and TRBJ2-5; D could derive from TRBD1 or TRBD2 (5 bases each). CDR3 length: 13 amino acids. V was trimmed by 6 bases and J by 5 bases, leaving 13 bases between them. Germline lookup yields CDR1 SNHLY and CDR2 FYNNEI. CDR3 loop: CASRGDSKETQYF. The CDR3 DNA reads TGTGCCAGCAGGGGAGACAGTAAGGAGACCCAGTACTTC. The complete variable domain, with remaining parts taken from reference TRBV2 and TRBJ2-5, reads EPEVTQTPSHQVTQMGQEVILRCVPISNHLYFYWYRQILGQKVEFLVSFYNNEISEKSEIFDDQFSVERPDGSNFTLKIRSTKLEDSAMYFCASRGDSKETQYFGPGTRLLVL.

The V call is TRBV12-3 or TRBV12-4, the J call TRBJ2-7; 9 nucleotides align to TRBD2. This CDR3 comprises 15 residues. V lost 4 bases, J lost 3 bases, and 7 bases stayed unmatched. The CDR3 reads CASSSPTSGRYEQYF. The CDR3 coding sequence is TGTGCCAGCAGTTCTCCGACTAGCGGTCGCTACGAGCAGTACTTC.

This clonotype was observed at least ten times. The chain couples TRBV9 to TRBJ2-5; no definite D call. V lost 0 bases and J lost 4, with 13 bases in between. The CDR3 runs 15 residues. From germline, CDR1 is SGDLS and CDR2 YYNGEE. The CDR3 is CASSVAPSGLETQYF. The CDR3 nucleotides read TGTGCCAGCAGCGTAGCCCCTTCCGGGCTAGAGACCCAGTACTTC.

This clonotype was seen only a few times. The chain links TRBV12-3 or TRBV12-4 to TRBJ1-4; D is perhaps TRBD1 (6 bases). V lost 6 bases, J lost 8 bases, and 16 bases lay in between. The CDR3 is 14 amino acids. In DNA form, the CDR3 reads TGTGCCAGCAGGTCTGGTCAGGGGACCGAAAAACTGTTTTTT. It specifies CASRSGQGTEKLFF.